This TCR beta chain was identified in a study of CD8+CD57+ T cells in acquired aplastic anemia. Study details: Sorted CD4+ and CD8+ cell DNA averaged roughly 3.2 ug. Healthy donors had, on average, roughly 9.8 million reads for their CD4+ cells.

Genomic DNA served as template for TCR beta VDJ and CDR3 profiling. TCRdb re-analysed the reads in MiXCR, keeping a single row per CDR3 protein. The sample shows some 200,000 distinct CDR3 sequences, 34% of them seen only once. Worth noting for this clonotype: At one end the junction does not follow the germline gene, possibly because of a read error.

The sample taken for sequencing was sorted CD4+, CD8+, or CD8+CD57+ T cells (not recorded which) from PBMCs. The origin of this receptor is a human donor in good health, serving as a control.

CDR3 in DNA: TGTGCCAGCAGTTGGCCACCCCACCCTGGGTCGGGCACTGAAGCTTTCTTT. It is translated as CASSWPPHPGSGTEAFF. The chain links TRBV10-3 to TRBJ1-1; D gene uncertain. Germline loops: CDR1 ENHRY, CDR2 SYGVKD. This CDR3 contains 17 residues.